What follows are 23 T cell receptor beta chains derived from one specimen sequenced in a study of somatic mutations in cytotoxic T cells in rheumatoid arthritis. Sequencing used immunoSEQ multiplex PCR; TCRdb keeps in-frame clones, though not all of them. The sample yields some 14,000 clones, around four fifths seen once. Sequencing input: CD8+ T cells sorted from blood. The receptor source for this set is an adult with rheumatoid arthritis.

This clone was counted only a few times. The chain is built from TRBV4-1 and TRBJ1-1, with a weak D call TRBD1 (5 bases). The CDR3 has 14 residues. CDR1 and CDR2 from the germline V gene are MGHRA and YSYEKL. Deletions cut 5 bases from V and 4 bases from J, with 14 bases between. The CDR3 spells CASSTSRGGTEAFF. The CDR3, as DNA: TGCGCCAGCAGCACATCCCGGGGCGGCACTGAAGCTTTCTTT.

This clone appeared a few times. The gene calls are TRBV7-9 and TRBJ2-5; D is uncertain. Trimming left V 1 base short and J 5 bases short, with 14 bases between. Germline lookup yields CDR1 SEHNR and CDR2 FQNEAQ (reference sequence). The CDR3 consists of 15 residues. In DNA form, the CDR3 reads TGTGCCAGCAGCTTAGAGGCCTCAGGCCATGAGACCCAGTACTTC. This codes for CASSLEASGHETQYF.

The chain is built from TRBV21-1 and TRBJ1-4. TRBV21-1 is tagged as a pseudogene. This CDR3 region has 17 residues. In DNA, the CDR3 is TGTGCCAGCAGCAAAGAAGATGGGGGGCGGGCTAATGAAAAACTGTTTTTT. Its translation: CASSKEDGGRANEKLFF.

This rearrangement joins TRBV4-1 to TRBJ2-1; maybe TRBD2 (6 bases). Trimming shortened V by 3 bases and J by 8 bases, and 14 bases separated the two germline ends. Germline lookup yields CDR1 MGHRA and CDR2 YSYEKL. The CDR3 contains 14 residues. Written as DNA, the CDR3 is TGCGCCAGCAGCCAGTCGGGGGAGGCCTATGAGCAGTTCTTC. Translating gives CASSQSGEAYEQFF.

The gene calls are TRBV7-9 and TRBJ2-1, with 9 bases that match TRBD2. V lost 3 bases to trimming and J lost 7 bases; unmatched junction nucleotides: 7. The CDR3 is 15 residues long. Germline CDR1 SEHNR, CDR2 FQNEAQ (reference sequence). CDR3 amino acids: CASSFSGGLGNEQFF. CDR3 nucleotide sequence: TGTGCCAGCAGCTTTAGCGGGGGACTTGGTAATGAGCAGTTCTTC.

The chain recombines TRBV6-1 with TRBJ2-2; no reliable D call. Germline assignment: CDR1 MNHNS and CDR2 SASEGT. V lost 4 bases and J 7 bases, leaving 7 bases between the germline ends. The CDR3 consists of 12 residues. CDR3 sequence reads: CASSVGIGELFF. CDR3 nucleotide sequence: TGTGCCAGCAGTGTGGGGATCGGGGAGCTGTTTTTT.

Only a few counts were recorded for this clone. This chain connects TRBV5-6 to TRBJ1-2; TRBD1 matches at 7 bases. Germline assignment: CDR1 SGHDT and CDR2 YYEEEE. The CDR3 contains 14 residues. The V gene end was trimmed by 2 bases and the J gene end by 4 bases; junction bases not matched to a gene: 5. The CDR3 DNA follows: TGTGCCAGCAGCTTTGAGGGGGCGCGCTATGGCTACACCTTC. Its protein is CASSFEGARYGYTF.

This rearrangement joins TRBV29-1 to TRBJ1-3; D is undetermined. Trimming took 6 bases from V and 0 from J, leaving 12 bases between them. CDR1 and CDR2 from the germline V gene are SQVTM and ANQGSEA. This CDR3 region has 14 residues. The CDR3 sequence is CSVGTVNSGNTIYF. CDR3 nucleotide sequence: TGCAGCGTCGGCACAGTTAACTCTGGAAACACCATATATTTT.

This CDR3 is CASSRNDEQYF. CDR3 nucleotides: TGTGCCAGCAGCCGTAACGACGAGCAGTACTTC. The J gene is TRBJ2-7, the V gene TRBV13; D is ambiguous. Trimming stripped 5 bases from V and 5 bases from J, with 7 bases between. The CDR3 runs to 11 residues. Germline CDR1 PRHDT, CDR2 FYEKMQ (reference sequence). The full variable domain, in which reference TRBV13 and TRBJ2-7 provide the parts outside the CDR3, is AAGVIQSPRHLIKEKRETATLKCYPIPRHDTVYWYQQGPGQDPQFLISFYEKMQSDKGSIPDRFSAQQFSDYHSELNMSSLELGDSALYFCASSRNDEQYFGPGTRLTVT.

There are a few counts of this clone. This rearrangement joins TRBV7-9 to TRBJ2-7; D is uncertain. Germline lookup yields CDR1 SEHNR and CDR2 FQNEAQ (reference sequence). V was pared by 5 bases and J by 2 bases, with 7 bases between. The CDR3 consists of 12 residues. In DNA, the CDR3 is TGTGCCAGCAGCCCAACCCCCTACGAGCAGTACGTC. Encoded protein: CASSPTPYEQYV.

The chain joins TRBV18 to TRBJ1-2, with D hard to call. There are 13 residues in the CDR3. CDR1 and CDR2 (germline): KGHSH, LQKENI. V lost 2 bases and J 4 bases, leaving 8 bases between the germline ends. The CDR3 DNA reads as TGTGCCAGCTCACCAGGCCCCAGCTATGGCTACACCTTC. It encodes CASSPGPSYGYTF.

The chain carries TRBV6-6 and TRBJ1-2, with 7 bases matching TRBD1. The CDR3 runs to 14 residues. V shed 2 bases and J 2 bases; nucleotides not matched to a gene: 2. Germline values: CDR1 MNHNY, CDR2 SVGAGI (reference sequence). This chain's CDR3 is CASSYPGQNYGYTF. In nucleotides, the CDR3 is TGTGCCAGCAGTTACCCGGGACAGAACTATGGCTACACCTTC.

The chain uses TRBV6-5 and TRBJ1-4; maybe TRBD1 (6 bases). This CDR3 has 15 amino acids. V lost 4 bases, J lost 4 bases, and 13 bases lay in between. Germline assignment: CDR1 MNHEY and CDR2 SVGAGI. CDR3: CASSLTQGINEKLFF. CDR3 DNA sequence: TGTGCCAGCAGTTTGACACAGGGTATTAATGAAAAACTGTTTTTT.

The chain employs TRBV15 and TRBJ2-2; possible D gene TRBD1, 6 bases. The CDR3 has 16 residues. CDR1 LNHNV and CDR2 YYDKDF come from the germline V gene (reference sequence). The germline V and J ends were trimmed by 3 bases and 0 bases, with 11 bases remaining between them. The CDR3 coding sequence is TGTGCCACCAGCAGGAACAGGGCCGCGAACACCGGGGAGCTGTTTTTT. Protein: CATSRNRAANTGELFF.

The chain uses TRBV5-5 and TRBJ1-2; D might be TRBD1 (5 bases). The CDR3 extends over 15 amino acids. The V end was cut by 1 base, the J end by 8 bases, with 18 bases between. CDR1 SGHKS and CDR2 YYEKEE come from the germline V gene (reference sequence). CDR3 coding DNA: TGTGCCAGCAGCTTGCGTTGGGGGAATATGGAGGGCTACACCTTC. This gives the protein CASSLRWGNMEGYTF.

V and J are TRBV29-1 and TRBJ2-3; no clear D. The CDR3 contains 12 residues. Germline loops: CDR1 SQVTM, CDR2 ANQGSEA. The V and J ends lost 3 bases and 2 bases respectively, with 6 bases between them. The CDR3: CSVDPFTDTQYF. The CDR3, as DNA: TGCAGCGTTGACCCCTTCACAGATACGCAGTATTTT.

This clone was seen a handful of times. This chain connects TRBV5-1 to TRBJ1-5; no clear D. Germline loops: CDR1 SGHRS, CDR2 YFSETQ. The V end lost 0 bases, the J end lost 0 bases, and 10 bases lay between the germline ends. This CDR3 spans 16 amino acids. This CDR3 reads CASSLDSVDSNQPQHF. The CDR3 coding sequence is TGCGCCAGCAGCTTGGATTCCGTGGATAGCAATCAGCCCCAGCATTTT.

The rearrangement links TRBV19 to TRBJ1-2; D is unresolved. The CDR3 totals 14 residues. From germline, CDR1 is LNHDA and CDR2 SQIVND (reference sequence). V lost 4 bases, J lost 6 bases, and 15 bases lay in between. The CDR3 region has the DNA TGTGCCAGTAGTACCTACGGCAGGAACAATGGCTACACCTTC. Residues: CASSTYGRNNGYTF.

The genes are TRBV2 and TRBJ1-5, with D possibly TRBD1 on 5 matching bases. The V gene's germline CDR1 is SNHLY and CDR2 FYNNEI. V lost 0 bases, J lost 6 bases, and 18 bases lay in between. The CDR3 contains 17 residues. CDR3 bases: TGTGCCAGCAGTGAAGCACTGGGGGGGTTTGAAAGTCAGCCCCAGCATTTT. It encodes CASSEALGGFESQPQHF.

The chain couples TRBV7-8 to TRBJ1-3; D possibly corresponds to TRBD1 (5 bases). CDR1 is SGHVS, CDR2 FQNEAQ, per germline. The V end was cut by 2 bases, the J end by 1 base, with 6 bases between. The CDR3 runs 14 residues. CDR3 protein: CASSLQGSGNTIYF. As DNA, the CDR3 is TGTGCCAGCAGCTTACAGGGATCTGGAAACACCATATATTTT.

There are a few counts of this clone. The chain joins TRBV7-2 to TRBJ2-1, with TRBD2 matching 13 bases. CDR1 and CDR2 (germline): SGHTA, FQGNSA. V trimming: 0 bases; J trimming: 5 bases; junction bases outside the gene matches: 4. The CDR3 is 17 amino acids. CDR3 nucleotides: TGTGCCAGCAGCTTAGCTAGGACTAGCGGGGGAAACAATGAGCAGTTCTTC. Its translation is CASSLARTSGGNNEQFF.

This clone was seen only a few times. This chain's CDR3 is CASGLTLNTEAFF. CDR3 coding DNA: TGTGCTAGTGGTTTGACCTTGAACACTGAAGCTTTCTTT. The chain uses TRBV12-5 and TRBJ1-1; no firm D call. Germline CDR1 reads LGHNT; CDR2 reads FRNRAP. Deletions cut 2 bases from V and 0 bases from J, with 4 bases between. CDR3 length: 13 amino acids. Combining the CDR3 with reference TRBV12-5 and TRBJ1-1 gives the whole variable domain DARVTQTPRHKVTEMGQEVTMRCQPILGHNTVFWYRQTMMQGLELLAYFRNRAPLDDSGMPKDRFSAEMPDATLATLKIQPSEPRDSAVYFCASGLTLNTEAFFGQGTRLTVV.

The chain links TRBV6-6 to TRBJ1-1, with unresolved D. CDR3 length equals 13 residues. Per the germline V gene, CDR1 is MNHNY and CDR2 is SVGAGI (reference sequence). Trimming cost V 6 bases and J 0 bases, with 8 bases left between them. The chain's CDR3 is CASRYTLNTEAFF. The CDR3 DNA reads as TGTGCCAGCAGATATACACTGAACACTGAAGCTTTCTTT.